One and the same sample provided the 23 T cell receptor beta chains below, sequenced in a study of PD-1 blockade in classical Hodgkin lymphoma. Every patient experienced relapse after autologous stem cell transplantation, and brentuximab vedotin exposure varied. Generated by immunoSEQ multiplex PCR, the TCRdb table keeps only in-frame clones and is missing some. The data hold about 23,000 clones, with around 64% observed a single time. Sequencing was performed on peripheral blood mononuclear cells (PBMCs), taken at baseline. The origin of the receptors is a human donor with classical Hodgkin lymphoma.

The chain is built from TRBV5-1 and TRBJ2-1; perhaps TRBD2 as D (5 bases). This CDR3 contains 15 residues. Trimming took 7 bases from V and 7 from J, leaving 21 bases between them. Germline V gene data show CDR1 as SGHRS and CDR2 as YFSETQ. The CDR3 spells CASGSHGGSSNEQFF. The CDR3 DNA is TGCGCCAGCGGATCGCATGGAGGTTCGTCAAATGAGCAGTTCTTC.

The chain has TRBV29-1 and TRBJ2-7; the match to TRBD2 covers 8 bases. This CDR3 spans 13 amino acids. The junction had 2 bases not matched to a gene; V was cut back by 1 base and J by 3 bases. Germline V CDR1 and CDR2: SQVTM, ANQGSEA. The CDR3: CSVEAGGRYEQYF. CDR3 sequence (DNA): TGCAGCGTTGAAGCGGGGGGGCGCTACGAGCAGTACTTC.

The chain combines TRBV28 with TRBJ2-7, with TRBD1 matching 9 bases. This CDR3 has 15 residues. CDR1 is MDHEN, CDR2 SYDVKM, per germline. The junction had 13 bases not matched to a gene; V was cut back by 6 bases and J by 7 bases. In nucleotides, the CDR3 is TGTGCCAGCAGCGGACAGGGACAGGGTGAGATTGAGCAGTACTTC. Encoded protein: CASSGQGQGEIEQYF.

The genes are TRBV5-8 and TRBJ2-6; D is uncertain. CDR1 and CDR2 (germline): SGHTS, YDEGEE. The CDR3 is 13 residues long. V lost 4 bases, J lost 2 bases, and 4 bases lay in between. For the CDR3, the DNA is TGTGCCAGCAGCCCCCCTGGGGCCAACGTCCTGACTTTC. It codes for CASSPPGANVLTF. Using reference TRBV5-8 and TRBJ2-6 for the parts outside the CDR3, the full variable domain is EAGVTQSPTHLIKTRGQQATLRCSPISGHTSVYWYQQALGLGLQFLLWYDEGEERNRGNFPPRFSGRQFPNYSSELNVNALELEDSALYLCASSPPGANVLTFGAGSRLTVL.

The CDR3 nucleotides are TGTGCCATCAGTGATATCCCCACAGACACCGGGGAGCTGTTTTTT. It translates to CAISDIPTDTGELFF. The rearrangement uses TRBV10-3 and TRBJ2-2, with D hard to call. With 3 bases removed from V and 3 bases from J, the gap between germline ends came to 11 bases. CDR1 is ENHRY, CDR2 SYGVKD, per germline. The CDR3 has 15 residues.

This clone was observed once. V gene TRBV7-9 combines with J gene TRBJ2-1; TRBD2 agrees at 8 bases. The V gene end was trimmed by 5 bases and the J gene end by 3 bases; junction bases not matched to a gene: 15. The CDR3 runs to 18 residues. Germline CDR1 is SEHNR and CDR2 is FQNEAQ (reference sequence). The CDR3 spells CASSLYLRALADYNEQFF. Here the CDR3 DNA reads TGTGCCAGCAGCCTCTACCTCCGGGCACTAGCGGACTACAATGAGCAGTTCTTC. Using reference TRBV7-9 and TRBJ2-1 for the parts outside the CDR3, the full variable domain is DTGVSQNPRHKITKRGQNVTFRCDPISEHNRLYWYRQTLGQGPEFLTYFQNEAQLEKSRLLSDRFSAERPKGSFSTLEIQRTEQGDSAMYLCASSLYLRALADYNEQFFGPGTRLTVL.

This sequence joins TRBV7-2 and TRBJ2-1, with 9 nucleotides matching TRBD2. The CDR3 runs 15 residues. Germline CDR1 reads SGHTA; CDR2 reads FQGNSA. Losses at the gene ends were 3 bases for V and 5 bases for J; bases not matched to a gene: 5. The CDR3 DNA follows: TGTGCCAGCAGCTTCCTGGGACTAGCAAACAATGAGCAGTTCTTC. As protein: CASSFLGLANNEQFF.

This chain uses TRBV6-5 with TRBJ2-7; TRBD1 matches 8 bases. V shed 2 bases, J shed 6 bases, and the junction held 9 bases outside the gene matches. CDR3 size: 15 residues. Germline V CDR1 and CDR2: MNHEY, SVGAGI. CDR3 region: CASSYRPTGGSEQYV. DNA for the CDR3: TGTGCCAGCAGTTACCGGCCAACAGGGGGGAGCGAGCAGTACGTC.

The CDR3 region is CASSPSGRGGELFF. CDR3 DNA: TGTGCCAGTAGTCCTAGCGGGAGGGGTGGGGAGCTGTTTTTT. This sequence joins TRBV19 and TRBJ2-2; 12 bases agree with TRBD2. The trim removed 5 bases at V and 8 bases at J, leaving 3 bases unmatched. There are 14 residues in the CDR3. CDR1 is LNHDA and CDR2 is SQIVND in the germline V gene (reference sequence).

In its sample, this clone was seen a few times. CDR3 residues: CASSLQGGQPQHF. CDR3 DNA: TGTGCCAGCTCACTACAGGGAGGTCAGCCCCAGCATTTT. The V and J genes are TRBV18 and TRBJ1-5, with D possibly being TRBD1 (6 bases). The germline V gene has CDR1 KGHSH and CDR2 LQKENI. Trimming removed 4 bases at V and 6 bases at J, with 10 bases between. The CDR3 covers 13 residues.

This chain connects TRBV7-9 to TRBJ1-5, with no clear D. Trimming cost V 2 bases and J 2 bases, with 13 bases left between them. There are 16 residues in the CDR3. Per the germline V gene, CDR1 is SEHNR and CDR2 is FQNEAQ (reference sequence). The CDR3 bases are TGTGCCAGCAGCTTACAGGATTTTGAGGGCAATCAGCCCCAGCATTTT. Amino acid sequence: CASSLQDFEGNQPQHF.

The rearrangement links TRBV5-5 to TRBJ2-7; 8 bases line up with TRBD2. V shed 1 base, J shed 2 bases, and the junction held 5 bases outside the gene matches. CDR1 SGHKS and CDR2 YYEKEE come from the germline V gene (reference sequence). The CDR3 spans 15 residues. CDR3 amino acids: CASSLSIAGTYEQYF. The CDR3 nucleotides are TGTGCCAGCAGCTTGTCAATAGCGGGGACCTACGAGCAGTACTTC.

CDR3 residues: CASRGSGRGEQYF. In nucleotides, the CDR3 is TGTGCCAGCAGGGGTAGCGGGAGAGGCGAGCAGTACTTC. The rearrangement links TRBV6-5 to TRBJ2-7; 9 bases map to TRBD2. Germline lookup yields CDR1 MNHEY and CDR2 SVGAGI. This CDR3 has 13 amino acids. Germline trimming cut 6 bases from V and 6 bases from J; bases unmatched to any gene: 6.

This chain connects TRBV5-1 to TRBJ1-2; the D gene is possibly TRBD1 (5 bases). Germline CDR1 and CDR2: SGHRS and YFSETQ. This CDR3 is built from 15 residues. V lost 1 base, J lost 6 bases, and 16 bases lay in between. As DNA, the CDR3 is TGCGCCAGCAGCTTGTCAGGGCGGTACGAGGATGGCTACACCTTC. It codes for CASSLSGRYEDGYTF.

The chain links TRBV7-2 to TRBJ1-5, with D perhaps matching TRBD1 (5 bases). CDR3 length: 15 amino acids. Germline V lookup: CDR1 SGHTA, CDR2 FQGNSA. V lost 1 base and J 3 bases, leaving 10 bases between the germline ends. DNA of the CDR3: TGTGCCAGCAGCTTAGGGGGGGGGTTCAATCAGCCCCAGCATTTT. Translated, it gives CASSLGGGFNQPQHF.

This clone occurred once. This sequence joins TRBV11-1 and TRBJ2-7, with 8 bases lining up with TRBD2. Germline lookup yields CDR1 SGHAT and CDR2 FQDESV (reference sequence). V shed 7 bases and J 3 bases; nucleotides not matched to a gene: 5. The CDR3 spans 13 residues. The CDR3 here is CASTLAGGYEQYF. CDR3 DNA: TGTGCCAGCACCCTGGCGGGGGGCTACGAGCAGTACTTC.

This chain uses TRBV28 with TRBJ1-5, with TRBD1 matching 9 bases. V gave up 10 bases and J gave up 7 bases; unmatched junction bases: 8. CDR1 and CDR2 from the germline V gene are MDHEN and SYDVKM. This CDR3 comprises 13 residues. Written as DNA, the CDR3 is TGTGCCACCCGGACAGGGGTATCGCAGCCCCAGCATTTT. This codes for CATRTGVSQPQHF.

The V call is TRBV6-5, the J call TRBJ2-6; D is ambiguous. The CDR3 consists of 15 residues. The V gene's germline CDR1 is MNHEY and CDR2 SVGAGI. Trimming left V 9 bases short and J 0 bases short, with 12 bases between. CDR3 loop: CASNGFVSGANVLTF. CDR3 bases: TGTGCCAGTAACGGGTTTGTCTCTGGGGCCAACGTCCTGACTTTC.

V and J are TRBV7-2 and TRBJ1-1; D is uncertain. The germline V gene encodes CDR1 SGHTA and CDR2 FQGNSA. The CDR3 covers 14 residues. V lost 1 base and J lost 5, with 11 bases in between. The CDR3 reads CASSLVEGWTEAFF. As DNA, the CDR3 is TGTGCCAGCAGCTTAGTTGAGGGATGGACTGAAGCTTTCTTT. The full variable domain, its missing parts supplied by reference TRBV7-2 and TRBJ1-1, is GAGVSQSPSNKVTEKGKDVELRCDPISGHTALYWYRQSLGQGLEFLIYFQGNSAPDKSGLPSDRFSAERTGGSVSTLTIQRTQQEDSAVYLCASSLVEGWTEAFFGQGTRLTVV.

The sample holds a few counts of this clone. For the CDR3, the DNA is TGTGCCAGTAGTATTAGCGGGCTAAACACCGGGGAGCTGTTTTTT. Translating it yields CASSISGLNTGELFF. The chain carries TRBV19 and TRBJ2-2; 7 bases align to TRBD2. The CDR3 contains 15 residues. J was trimmed by 2 bases and V by 3 bases; bases with no gene match: 3. The germline CDR1 and CDR2 sequences are LNHDA and SQIVND (reference sequence).

In its sample, this clone was seen a few times. The chain joins TRBV28 to TRBJ1-5, with 9 bases that match TRBD1. Germline CDR1 reads MDHEN; CDR2 reads SYDVKM. The CDR3 loop spans 17 amino acids. The junction had 11 bases not matched to a gene; V was cut back by 5 bases and J by 3 bases. The CDR3 sequence is CASSVRDRVPPNQPQHF. The CDR3, as DNA: TGTGCCAGCAGTGTCCGGGACAGGGTCCCCCCCAATCAGCCCCAGCATTTT.

V is TRBV29-1 and J is TRBJ1-1; 9 nucleotides agree with TRBD1. V gave up 3 bases and J gave up 1 base; unmatched junction bases: 3. The CDR3 consists of 14 residues. CDR1 and CDR2 (germline): SQVTM, ANQGSEA. The CDR3 region has the DNA TGCAGCGTTGATGGGACAGGGACGAACACTGAAGCTTTCTTT. Translation: CSVDGTGTNTEAFF.

This clone appeared many times. The chain joins TRBV19 to TRBJ1-4, with a weak D call TRBD1 (6 bases). The V and J ends lost 6 bases and 10 bases respectively, with 18 bases between them. In germline, CDR1 is LNHDA, CDR2 SQIVND (reference sequence). The CDR3 runs 14 residues. This CDR3 is CASRGDTLPGKLFF. Here the CDR3 DNA reads TGTGCCAGTAGGGGGGACACCCTACCTGGAAAACTGTTTTTT.